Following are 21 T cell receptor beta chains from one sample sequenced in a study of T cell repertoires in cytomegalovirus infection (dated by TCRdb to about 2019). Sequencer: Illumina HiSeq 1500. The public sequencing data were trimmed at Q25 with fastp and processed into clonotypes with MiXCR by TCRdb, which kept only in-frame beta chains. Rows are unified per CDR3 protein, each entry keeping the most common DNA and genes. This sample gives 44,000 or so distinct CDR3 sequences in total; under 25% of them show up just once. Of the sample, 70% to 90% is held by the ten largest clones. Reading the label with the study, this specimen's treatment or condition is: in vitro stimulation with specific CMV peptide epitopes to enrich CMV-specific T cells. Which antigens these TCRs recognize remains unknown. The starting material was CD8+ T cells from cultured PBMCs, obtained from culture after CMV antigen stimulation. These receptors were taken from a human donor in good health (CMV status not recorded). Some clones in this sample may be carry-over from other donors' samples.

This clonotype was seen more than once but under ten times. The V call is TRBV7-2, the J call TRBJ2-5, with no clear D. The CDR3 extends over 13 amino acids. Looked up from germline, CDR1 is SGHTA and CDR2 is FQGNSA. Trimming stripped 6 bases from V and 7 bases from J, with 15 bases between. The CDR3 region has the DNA TGTGCCAGCAGTTATCGACCCCCCGGGACCCAGTACTTC. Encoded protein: CASSYRPPGTQYF.

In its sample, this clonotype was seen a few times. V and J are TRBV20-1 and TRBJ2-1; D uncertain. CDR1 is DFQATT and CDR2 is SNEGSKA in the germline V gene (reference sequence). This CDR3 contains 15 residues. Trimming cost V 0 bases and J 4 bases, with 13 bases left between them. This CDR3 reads CSAREPKRGYNEQFF. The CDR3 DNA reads TGCAGTGCTAGAGAGCCTAAACGAGGTTACAATGAGCAGTTCTTC.

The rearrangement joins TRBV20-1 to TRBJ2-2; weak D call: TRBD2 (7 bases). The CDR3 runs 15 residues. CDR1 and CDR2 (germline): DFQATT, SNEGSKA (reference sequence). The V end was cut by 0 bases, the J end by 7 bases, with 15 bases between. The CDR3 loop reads CSARDSAGALGELFF. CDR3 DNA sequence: TGCAGTGCTAGAGATTCGGCGGGGGCCCTCGGGGAGCTGTTTTTT.

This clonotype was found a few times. CDR3 residues: CASLSGGGSTDTQYF. The CDR3 DNA is TGTGCCAGCCTTTCTGGGGGGGGGAGCACAGATACGCAGTATTTT. The V gene is TRBV12-3 or TRBV12-4, the J gene TRBJ2-3, with 7 bases fitting TRBD2. CDR3 length equals 15 residues. The J segment lost 0 bases and the V segment lost 8 bases, leaving 8 bases of the junction unmatched.

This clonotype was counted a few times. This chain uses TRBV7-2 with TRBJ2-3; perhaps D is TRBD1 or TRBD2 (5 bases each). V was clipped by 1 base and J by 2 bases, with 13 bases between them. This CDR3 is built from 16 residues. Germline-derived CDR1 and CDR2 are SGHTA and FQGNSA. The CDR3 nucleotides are TGTGCCAGCAGCTTAGAGTGGGACCACTTCACAGATACGCAGTATTTT. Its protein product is CASSLEWDHFTDTQYF.

The CDR3, as DNA: TGTGCCAGCAGCTTAGACCGGGCCGATCTTAACTATGGCTACACCTTC. Protein sequence: CASSLDRADLNYGYTF. The rearrangement uses TRBV7-9 and TRBJ1-2; unclear D gene. Germline CDR1 SEHNR, CDR2 FQNEAQ (reference sequence). This CDR3 is built from 16 residues. Between the trimmed V and J ends, which lost 1 base and 1 base, there was a span of 13 bases.

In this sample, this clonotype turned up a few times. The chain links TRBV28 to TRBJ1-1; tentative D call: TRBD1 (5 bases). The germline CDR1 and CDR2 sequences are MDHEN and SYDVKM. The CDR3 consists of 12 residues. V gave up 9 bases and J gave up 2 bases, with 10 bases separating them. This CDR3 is CASSGFNTEAFF. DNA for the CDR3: TGTGCCAGTTCAGGGTTCAACACTGAAGCTTTCTTT. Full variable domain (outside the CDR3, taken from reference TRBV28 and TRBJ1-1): DVKVTQSSRYLVKRTGEKVFLECVQDMDHENMFWYRQDPGLGLRLIYFSYDVKMKEKGDIPEGYSVSREKKERFSLILESASTNQTSMYLCASSGFNTEAFFGQGTRLTVV.

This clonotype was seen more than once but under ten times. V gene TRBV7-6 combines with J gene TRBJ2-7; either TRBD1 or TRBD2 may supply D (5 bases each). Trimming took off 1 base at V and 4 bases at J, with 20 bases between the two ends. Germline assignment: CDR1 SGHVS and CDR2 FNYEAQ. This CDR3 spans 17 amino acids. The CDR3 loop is CASSLGPEGTPPYEQYF. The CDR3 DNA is TGTGCCAGCAGCTTAGGGCCGGAAGGGACGCCCCCGTACGAGCAGTACTTC. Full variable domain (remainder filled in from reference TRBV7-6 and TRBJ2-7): GAGVSQSPRYKVTKRGQDVALRCDPISGHVSLYWYRQALGQGPEFLTYFNYEAQQDKSGLPNDRFSAERPEGSISTLTIQRTEQRDSAMYRCASSLGPEGTPPYEQYFGPGTRLTVT.

As DNA, the CDR3 is TGCGCCAGCAGCCCAGGCTCCAGTATGAGCAATCAGCCCCAGCATTTT. Translation: CASSPGSSMSNQPQHF. The chain is built from TRBV4-3 and TRBJ1-5, with unresolved D. This CDR3 is built from 16 residues. Germline CDR1 LGHNA, CDR2 YSLEER. Trimming removed 4 bases from V and 1 base from J, with 14 bases in between.

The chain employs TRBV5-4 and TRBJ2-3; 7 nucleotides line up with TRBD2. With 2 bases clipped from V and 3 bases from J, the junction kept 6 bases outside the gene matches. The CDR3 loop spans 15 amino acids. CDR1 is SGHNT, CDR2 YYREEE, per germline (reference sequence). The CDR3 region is CASSFRREKTDTQYF. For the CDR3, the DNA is TGTGCCAGCAGCTTCCGGCGGGAGAAGACAGATACGCAGTATTTT.

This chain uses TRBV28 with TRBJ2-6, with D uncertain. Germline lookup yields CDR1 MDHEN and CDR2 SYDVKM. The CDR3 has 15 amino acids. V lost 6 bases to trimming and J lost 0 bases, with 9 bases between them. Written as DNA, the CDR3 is TGTGCCAGCAGCCTGCGCCGCTCTGGGGCCAACGTCCTGACTTTC. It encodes CASSLRRSGANVLTF.

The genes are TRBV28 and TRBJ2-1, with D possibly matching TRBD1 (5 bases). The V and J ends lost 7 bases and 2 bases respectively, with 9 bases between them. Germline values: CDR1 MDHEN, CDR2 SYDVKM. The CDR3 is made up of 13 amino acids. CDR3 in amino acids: CASTQGTYNEQFF. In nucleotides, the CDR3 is TGTGCCAGCACCCAGGGAACCTACAATGAGCAGTTCTTC.

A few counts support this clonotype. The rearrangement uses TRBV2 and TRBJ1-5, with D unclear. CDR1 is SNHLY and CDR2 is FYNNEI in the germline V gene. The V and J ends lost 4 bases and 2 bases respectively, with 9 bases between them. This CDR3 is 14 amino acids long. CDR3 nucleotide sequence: TGTGCCAGCAGTGCCGCAGGTGGCAATCAGCCCCAGCATTTT. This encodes CASSAAGGNQPQHF.

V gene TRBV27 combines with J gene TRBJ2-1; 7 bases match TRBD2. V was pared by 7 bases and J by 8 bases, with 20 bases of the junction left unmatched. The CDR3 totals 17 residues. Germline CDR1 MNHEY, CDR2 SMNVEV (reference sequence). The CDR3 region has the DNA TGTGCCAGCACCCCGAGGAGGGGAGGGACCTTCACGGATGAGCAGTTCTTC. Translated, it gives CASTPRRGGTFTDEQFF.

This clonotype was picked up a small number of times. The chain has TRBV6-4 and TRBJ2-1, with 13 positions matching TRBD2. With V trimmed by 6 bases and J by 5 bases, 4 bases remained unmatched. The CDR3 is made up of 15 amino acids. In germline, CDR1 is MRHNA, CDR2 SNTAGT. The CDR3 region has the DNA TGTGCCAGCAGCCAACTAGCGGGGGGGGACAATGAGCAGTTCTTC. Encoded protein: CASSQLAGGDNEQFF.

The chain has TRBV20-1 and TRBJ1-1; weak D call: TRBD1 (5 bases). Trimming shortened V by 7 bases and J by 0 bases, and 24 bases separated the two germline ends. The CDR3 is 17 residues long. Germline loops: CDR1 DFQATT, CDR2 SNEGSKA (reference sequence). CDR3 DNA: TGCAGTGGGGGTCTCACGGGGAGGGGACGACTGAACACTGAAGCTTTCTTT. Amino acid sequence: CSGGLTGRGRLNTEAFF.

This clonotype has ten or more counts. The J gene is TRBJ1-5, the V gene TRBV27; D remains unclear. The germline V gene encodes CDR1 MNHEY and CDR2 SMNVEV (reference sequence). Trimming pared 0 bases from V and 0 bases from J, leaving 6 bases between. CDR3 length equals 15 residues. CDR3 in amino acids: CASSLSRYSNQPQHF. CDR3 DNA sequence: TGTGCCAGCAGTTTATCGCGGTATAGCAATCAGCCCCAGCATTTT.

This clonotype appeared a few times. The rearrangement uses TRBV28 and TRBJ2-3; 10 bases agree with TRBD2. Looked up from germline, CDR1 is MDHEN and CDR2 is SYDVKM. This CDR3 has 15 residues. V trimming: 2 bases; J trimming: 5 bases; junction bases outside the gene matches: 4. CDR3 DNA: TGTGCCAGCAGTTTACTAGCGGGAGTAGGAGATACGCAGTATTTT. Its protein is CASSLLAGVGDTQYF.

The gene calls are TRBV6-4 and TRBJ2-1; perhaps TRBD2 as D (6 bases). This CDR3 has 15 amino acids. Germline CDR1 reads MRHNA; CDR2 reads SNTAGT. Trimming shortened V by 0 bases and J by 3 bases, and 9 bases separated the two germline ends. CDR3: CASSDSGGGYNEQFF. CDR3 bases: TGTGCCAGCAGTGACTCGGGGGGTGGCTACAATGAGCAGTTCTTC.

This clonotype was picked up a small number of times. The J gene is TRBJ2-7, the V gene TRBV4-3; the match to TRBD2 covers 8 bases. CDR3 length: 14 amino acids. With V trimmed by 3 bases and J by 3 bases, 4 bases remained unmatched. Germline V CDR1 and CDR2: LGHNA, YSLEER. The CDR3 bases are TGCGCCAGCAGCCACACCGGGACTAGCTACGAGCAGTACTTC. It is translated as CASSHTGTSYEQYF.

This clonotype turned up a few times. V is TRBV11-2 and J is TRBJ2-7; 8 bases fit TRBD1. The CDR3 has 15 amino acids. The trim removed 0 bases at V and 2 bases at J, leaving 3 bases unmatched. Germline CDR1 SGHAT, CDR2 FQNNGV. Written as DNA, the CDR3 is TGTGCCAGCAGCTTAGAAAGGGACAGGCCCTACGAGCAGTACTTC. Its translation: CASSLERDRPYEQYF.